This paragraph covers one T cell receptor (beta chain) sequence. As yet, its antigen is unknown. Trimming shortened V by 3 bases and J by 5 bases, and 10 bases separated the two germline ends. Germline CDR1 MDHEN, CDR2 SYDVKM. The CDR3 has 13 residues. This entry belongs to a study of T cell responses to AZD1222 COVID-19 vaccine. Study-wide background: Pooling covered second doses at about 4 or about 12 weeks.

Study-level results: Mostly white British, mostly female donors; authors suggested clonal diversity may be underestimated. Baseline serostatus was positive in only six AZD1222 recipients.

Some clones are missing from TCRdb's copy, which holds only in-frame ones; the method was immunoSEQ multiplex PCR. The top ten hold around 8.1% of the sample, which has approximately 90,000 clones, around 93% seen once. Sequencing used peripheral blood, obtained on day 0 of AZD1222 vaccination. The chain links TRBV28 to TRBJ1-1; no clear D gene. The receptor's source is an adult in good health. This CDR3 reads CASSLMGWTEAFF. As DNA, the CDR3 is TGTGCCAGCAGTTTGATGGGTTGGACTGAAGCTTTCTTT.